The 16 T cell receptor beta chains presented below share a single source sample, sequenced in a study of T cell responses to AZD1222 COVID-19 vaccine. Measured with immunoSEQ multiplex PCR; TCRdb has only the in-frame clones, and not every one. Here the sample spans 140,000 or so clones, around 90% being singletons. The specimen comprised peripheral blood, sampled on day 0 of AZD1222 vaccination. These receptor sequences come from an adult in good health.

This chain links TRBV4-1 with TRBJ2-7; D unclear. CDR1 MGHRA and CDR2 YSYEKL come from the germline V gene. The germline V and J ends were trimmed by 4 bases and 0 bases, with 13 bases remaining between them. The CDR3 totals 15 residues. CDR3 amino acids: CASSLRHGNSYEQYF. CDR3 DNA: TGCGCCAGCAGCCTACGACACGGAAACTCCTACGAGCAGTACTTC.

Of note for this clone: The sample holds other DNA sequences that translate to the same CDR3. The rearrangement uses TRBV27 and TRBJ1-5; D might be TRBD1 (6 bases). The V and J ends lost 5 bases and 9 bases respectively, with 17 bases between them. The length of the CDR3 is 14 residues. Germline V gives CDR1 MNHEY, CDR2 SMNVEV (reference sequence). CDR3 in DNA: TGTGCCAGCAGTAACTCGGGGGGGCGGGGGCCCCAGCATTTT. Protein sequence: CASSNSGGRGPQHF.

This chain links TRBV5-1 with TRBJ2-2, with 8 positions matching TRBD2. The CDR3 spans 15 residues. V lost 3 bases and J lost 5; bases outside the gene matches: 6. The germline gives CDR1 SGHRS, CDR2 YFSETQ. The CDR3 here is CASSSNSGVTGELFF. CDR3 DNA: TGCGCCAGCAGCTCCAATAGCGGGGTAACCGGGGAGCTGTTTTTT.

This sequence joins TRBV5-4 and TRBJ1-4, with 10 bases matching TRBD1. V was pared by 3 bases and J by 7 bases, with 6 bases of the junction left unmatched. This CDR3 contains 15 residues. Germline loops: CDR1 SGHNT, CDR2 YYREEE (reference sequence). In DNA form, the CDR3 reads TGTGCCAGCAGCTCGACAGGGGGCGCGGGTGAAAAACTGTTTTTT. It is translated as CASSSTGGAGEKLFF.

The chain carries TRBV28 and TRBJ1-6; no clear D gene. From germline, CDR1 is MDHEN and CDR2 SYDVKM. Trimming removed 3 bases at V and 10 bases at J, with 16 bases between. This CDR3 has 15 residues. The CDR3 protein is CASSFSSGRGSPLHF. The DNA for the CDR3 is TGTGCCAGCAGTTTCAGTAGCGGGAGAGGCTCACCCCTCCACTTT.

The V and J genes are TRBV12-3 or TRBV12-4 and TRBJ1-1; D ambiguous. Trimming took 3 bases from V and 1 from J, leaving 6 bases between them. CDR3 length equals 13 residues. CDR3: CASSFQGNTEAFF. The DNA of the CDR3 is TGTGCCAGCAGTTTTCAAGGGAACACTGAAGCTTTCTTT.

The genes are TRBV5-4 and TRBJ2-5, with D hard to call. The CDR3 sequence is 16 residues long. V was cut by 0 bases and J by 4 bases, with 16 bases left in between. From germline, CDR1 is SGHNT and CDR2 YYREEE (reference sequence). CDR3 loop: CASSLAVSRPGETQYF. The CDR3, as DNA: TGTGCCAGCAGCTTGGCCGTGTCTCGGCCGGGAGAGACCCAGTACTTC.

This clone appeared a single time. V gene TRBV7-4 combines with J gene TRBJ2-7; D possibly corresponds to TRBD1 (8 bases). The CDR3 covers 16 residues. Trimming stripped 5 bases from V and 2 bases from J, with 19 bases between. CDR1 SGHVT and CDR2 SQSDAQ come from the germline V gene. The CDR3 nucleotides are TGTGCCAGCAGCCCAAGCGGGGACAGGCGAACCTACGAGCAGTACTTC. Residues: CASSPSGDRRTYEQYF.

The rearrangement links TRBV18 to TRBJ1-6; D might be TRBD1 (5 bases). The CDR3 spans 15 residues. V was clipped by 1 base and J by 10 bases, with 14 bases between them. The germline gives CDR1 KGHSH, CDR2 LQKENI. The CDR3: CASSPLGARGSPLHF. CDR3 DNA sequence: TGTGCCAGCTCACCACTAGGGGCCCGGGGATCACCCCTCCACTTT.

The chain uses TRBV5-6 and TRBJ2-3; D might be TRBD1 or TRBD2, each matching 5 bases. The CDR3 contains 15 residues. The V end lost 0 bases, the J end lost 0 bases, and 8 bases lay between the germline ends. The germline V gene has CDR1 SGHDT and CDR2 YYEEEE. CDR3 loop: CASSLVWGSTDTQYF. Here the CDR3 DNA reads TGTGCCAGCAGCTTGGTATGGGGGAGCACAGATACGCAGTATTTT.

This clone was seen only a few times. Compared with germline, one end of the junction differs, possibly owing to a read error. The chain employs TRBV9 and TRBJ2-1; no firm D call. This CDR3 contains 12 residues. Per germline, CDR1 SGDLS and CDR2 YYNGEE. The CDR3 nucleotides read TGTGCCAGCAGCCCAGGTGGTGGCCTAGAGGTCTTC. Translation gives CASSPGGGLEVF. Drawing the rest from reference TRBV9 and TRBJ2-1, the complete variable domain is DSGVTQTPKHLITATGQRVTLRCSPRSGDLSVYWYQQSLDQGLQFLIQYYNGEERAKGNILERFSAQQFPDLHSELNLSSLELGDSALYFCASSPGGGLEVFGPGTRLTVL.

This chain connects TRBV5-1 to TRBJ2-7; TRBD2 matches at 10 bases. The CDR3 loop spans 13 amino acids. V lost 7 bases, J lost 3 bases, and 4 bases stayed unmatched. Germline V lookup: CDR1 SGHRS, CDR2 YFSETQ. The CDR3 loop is CASRTSGNYEQYF. The DNA for the CDR3 is TGCGCCAGCCGGACTAGCGGAAACTACGAGCAGTACTTC.

The chain joins TRBV7-3 to TRBJ2-3; 7 positions agree with TRBD1. The CDR3 extends over 13 amino acids. V was clipped by 5 bases and J by 5 bases; unmatched bases: 4. CDR1 and CDR2 (germline): SGHTA, FQGTGA. The CDR3 is CASSRGQEDTQYF. DNA for the CDR3: TGTGCCAGCAGCCGCGGACAGGAAGATACGCAGTATTTT.

This chain uses TRBV6-5 with TRBJ2-5, with unresolved D. Germline V lookup: CDR1 MNHEY, CDR2 SVGAGI. V was pared by 6 bases and J by 3 bases, with 8 bases between. The CDR3 length is 12 residues. The CDR3, as DNA: TGTGCCAGCAGCCGTACCAAAGAGACCCAGTACTTC. Protein: CASSRTKETQYF.

This clone was counted a few times. The chain carries TRBV7-3 and TRBJ2-5; D unresolved. CDR3 length: 13 amino acids. Germline V CDR1 and CDR2: SGHTA, FQGTGA. Trimming took off 2 bases at V and 6 bases at J, with 10 bases between the two ends. The CDR3 DNA follows: TGTGCCAGCAGCTTAGAGTCAGGAAAGACCCAGTACTTC. It is translated as CASSLESGKTQYF.

The chain carries TRBV27 and TRBJ1-4; tentatively, D is TRBD1 (5 bases). The length of the CDR3 is 18 residues. Looked up from germline, CDR1 is MNHEY and CDR2 is SMNVEV (reference sequence). The V end was cut by 1 base, the J end by 2 bases, with 17 bases between. The CDR3 reads CASSLWSDRGRTNEKLFF. Here the CDR3 DNA reads TGTGCCAGCAGTTTATGGTCCGATAGGGGCAGGACTAATGAAAAACTGTTTTTT.